This T cell receptor (beta chain) originates from a study of blood T cell repertoires in COVID-19. Study-level information: In each case, the material was cDNA or gDNA derived from T cells, B-cell-depleted T cells, or PBMCs.

Profiling relied on immunoSEQ multiplex PCR, and the TCRdb table lists in-frame clones only, not all of them. Of approximately 300,000 clones listed, 80% to 90% are singletons. This CDR3 is 16 amino acids long. V lost 2 bases to trimming and J lost 0 bases; unmatched junction nucleotides: 5. The germline CDR1 and CDR2 sequences are GTSNPN and SVGIG (reference sequence). The receptor's source is a woman aged 50 to 60 with acute or convalescent COVID-19. Sequencing input: peripheral blood. This sequence joins TRBV30 and TRBJ2-1, with 9 bases lining up with TRBD1. CDR3 nucleotide sequence: TGTGCCTGGAGTTTTGGGACAGGGCGCTCCTACAATGAGCAGTTCTTC. Amino acids: CAWSFGTGRSYNEQFF.